A single sample is the source of the 12 T cell receptor beta chains below, sequenced in a study of T cell changes during pregnancy in multiple sclerosis (dated by TCRdb to between 2018 and 2020). To prepare the library, the immunoSEQ multiplex PCR assay was applied. Drawn from immuneACCESS, this table holds only the in-frame rearrangements with V and J called that TCRdb kept. Clones are partly lost; checked studies trace under half to an unresolved V gene and leave the rest unexplained. The sample contains some 64,000 clones, 75% to 95% of them found a single time. The leading ten clones occupy about 2.5% of the sample. This material consisted of peripheral blood, taken in the first trimester of pregnancy. The origin of the receptors is a female donor with multiple sclerosis, enrolled in a pregnancy study.

This chain joins TRBV7-9 and TRBJ2-7; no reliable D call. This CDR3 comprises 14 residues. Germline V CDR1 and CDR2: SEHNR, FQNEAQ (reference sequence). V lost 0 bases, J lost 2 bases, and 8 bases lay in between. CDR3 amino acids: CASSLATVPYEQYF. The CDR3 DNA follows: TGTGCCAGCAGCTTAGCCACGGTACCCTACGAGCAGTACTTC.

This chain joins TRBV7-9 and TRBJ2-3, with TRBD1 matching 7 bases. The trim removed 3 bases at V and 3 bases at J, leaving 12 bases unmatched. The CDR3 runs 17 residues. The germline V gene encodes CDR1 SEHNR and CDR2 FQNEAQ (reference sequence). The CDR3 coding sequence is TGTGCCAGCAGCTTCAAAGGGGACAGCCTGAGAACAGATACGCAGTATTTT. Amino acid sequence: CASSFKGDSLRTDTQYF.

This chain links TRBV5-8 with TRBJ2-7, with a tentative D call TRBD2 (5 bases). Trimming pared 4 bases from V and 4 bases from J, leaving 12 bases between. This CDR3 comprises 13 residues. Per the germline V gene, CDR1 is SGHTS and CDR2 is YDEGEE. This CDR3 reads CASSPGYPYEQYF. In nucleotides, the CDR3 is TGTGCCAGCAGCCCGGGGTACCCTTACGAGCAGTACTTC.

This chain uses TRBV19 with TRBJ1-5; D possibly corresponds to TRBD1 (6 bases). Trimming left V 6 bases short and J 0 bases short, with 21 bases between. This CDR3 region has 18 residues. Germline V lookup: CDR1 LNHDA, CDR2 SQIVND (reference sequence). Here the CDR3 DNA reads TGTGCCAGTAGCCTAACCAGGACAGCCCCTTATAGCAATCAGCCCCAGCATTTT. Amino acid sequence: CASSLTRTAPYSNQPQHF.

The DNA for the CDR3 is TGTGCCAGCAGCTTGGCCCAGAGAGCAGGACAGGGCGACAATGAGCAGTTCTTC. This sequence encodes CASSLAQRAGQGDNEQFF. The chain combines TRBV5-8 with TRBJ2-1, with TRBD1 matching over 8 bases. The J segment lost 5 bases and the V segment lost 0 bases, leaving 13 bases of the junction unmatched. CDR3 length: 18 residues. Germline CDR1 is SGHTS and CDR2 is YDEGEE.

The J gene is TRBJ2-7, the V gene TRBV9, with a possible D match to TRBD2 (6 bases). V lost 0 bases and J 4 bases, leaving 14 bases between the germline ends. Germline CDR1 and CDR2: SGDLS and YYNGEE. This CDR3 has 15 residues. The CDR3 DNA reads TGTGCCAGCAGCGTAGCTGCGGGACCTCATTACGAGCAGTACTTC. The encoded protein is CASSVAAGPHYEQYF. Full variable domain (rest looked up from reference TRBV9 and TRBJ2-7): DSGVTQTPKHLITATGQRVTLRCSPRSGDLSVYWYQQSLDQGLQFLIQYYNGEERAKGNILERFSAQQFPDLHSELNLSSLELGDSALYFCASSVAAGPHYEQYFGPGTRLTVT.

The chain carries TRBV5-1 and TRBJ2-7; 11 nucleotides match TRBD1. The CDR3 totals 14 residues. The J segment lost 3 bases and the V segment lost 4 bases, leaving 3 bases of the junction unmatched. Germline V gives CDR1 SGHRS, CDR2 YFSETQ. CDR3 nucleotide sequence: TGCGCCAGCAGCCCGGGACAGGGGGTCTACGAGCAGTACTTC. This encodes CASSPGQGVYEQYF.

The rearrangement links TRBV14 to TRBJ2-3; 7 bases map to TRBD2. The CDR3 extends over 17 amino acids. Germline values: CDR1 SGHDN, CDR2 FVKESK. V lost 4 bases to trimming and J lost 1 base; unmatched junction nucleotides: 11. CDR3 nucleotide sequence: TGTGCCAGCAGCCCCGGAGGGCGACGGGGGGGCACAGATACGCAGTATTTT. Amino acid sequence: CASSPGGRRGGTDTQYF.

This chain connects TRBV19 to TRBJ2-7, with D perhaps matching TRBD2 (5 bases). Trimming pared 4 bases from V and 0 bases from J, leaving 16 bases between. This CDR3 region has 16 residues. In germline, CDR1 is LNHDA, CDR2 SQIVND (reference sequence). The CDR3 here is CASSKRQRQSSYEQYF. In DNA form, the CDR3 reads TGTGCCAGTAGTAAGCGCCAGCGGCAGAGCTCCTACGAGCAGTACTTC.

The J gene is TRBJ1-2, the V gene TRBV28; TRBD1 matches 10 bases. The CDR3 runs 15 residues. Germline lookup yields CDR1 MDHEN and CDR2 SYDVKM. V gave up 7 bases and J gave up 5 bases; unmatched junction bases: 10. The CDR3 protein is CASTLSGTGEYGYTF. The DNA of the CDR3 is TGTGCCAGCACCCTTTCGGGGACAGGGGAGTATGGCTACACCTTC.

The rearrangement joins TRBV5-1 to TRBJ1-2; a weak D match, TRBD1 (5 bases). V was trimmed by 0 bases and J by 2 bases, leaving 11 bases between them. The CDR3 is 15 residues long. From germline, CDR1 is SGHRS and CDR2 YFSETQ. The CDR3 loop reads CASSLVRGPNYGYTF. DNA of the CDR3: TGCGCCAGCAGCTTGGTGCGGGGACCAAACTATGGCTACACCTTC.

This clone was recorded only once. The chain has TRBV2 and TRBJ2-7; D may be TRBD2 (7 bases). Trimming left V 3 bases short and J 3 bases short, with 15 bases between. This CDR3 has 15 residues. The germline V gene has CDR1 SNHLY and CDR2 FYNNEI. CDR3 DNA: TGTGCCAGCAGTGATGGGGGGGCGGGGGACTACGAGCAGTACTTC. Translating it yields CASSDGGAGDYEQYF.